The source of this T cell receptor beta chain is a study of identical twins. General study findings and limits: Surplus twin overlap in beta out-of-frame sequences was less pronounced. Cord blood beta clonotypes that were abundant carried fewer insertions, and memory repertoires showed no such trend. There was more out-of-frame TCR alpha sharing in monozygotic twins than models estimated.

TCRdb itself ran the 5' RACE reads through MiXCR, one entry per CDR3 protein. The sample shows fewer than 500,000 distinct CDR3 sequences, roughly 24% of them seen only once. Trimming shortened V by 3 bases and J by 0 bases, and 12 bases separated the two germline ends. CDR3 length: 14 residues. Germline V gives CDR1 DFQATT, CDR2 SNEGSKA (reference sequence). Regarding this clonotype: The antigen remains unidentified.

These data were likewise used in another study, on T cells expressing NK-cell markers.

The sequence derives from a woman under 30 in good health. The gene calls are TRBV20-1 and TRBJ2-7, with D unclear. The sample was CD4+ T cells sorted from blood. CDR3 protein: CSASFPWSSYEQYF. The CDR3, as DNA: TGCAGTGCTAGCTTTCCCTGGAGCTCCTACGAGCAGTACTTC.